The 24 T cell receptor beta chains below all came from one sample that was sequenced in a study of Ad26.COV2.S vaccination and SARS-CoV-2 variants. Treatment meaning: 15 to 20 received Ad26.COV2.S at low or high dose, single or two shots; five or six received placebo; per-sample allocation not given. Sampling took place 63 days after the first vaccine or placebo injection. The protocol was immunoSEQ multiplex PCR, while the TCRdb copy is restricted to in-frame clones and leaves out a portion. The sample includes about 430,000 clones, 75% to 95% of them seen just once. Sequencing used peripheral blood, obtained in a trial of Ad26.COV2.S vaccine versus placebo. Source of these receptors: a person aged 18-60 years who received the Ad26.COV2.S COVID-19 vaccine or a placebo.

The rearrangement uses TRBV5-8 and TRBJ1-6; D remains ambiguous. This CDR3 contains 13 residues. Germline V gene data show CDR1 as SGHTS and CDR2 as YDEGEE. Trimming stripped 4 bases from V and 15 bases from J, with 17 bases between. The CDR3 sequence is CASSQATGELLHF. The CDR3 DNA is TGTGCCAGCAGCCAGGCCACCGGGGAGCTCCTCCACTTT.

This chain connects TRBV13 to TRBJ1-2; possible D gene TRBD1, 5 bases. Germline V CDR1 and CDR2: PRHDT, FYEKMQ (reference sequence). V lost 5 bases to trimming and J lost 8 bases, with 18 bases between them. The CDR3 runs 14 residues. The chain's CDR3 is CASSRGEGTAGYTF. The CDR3 nucleotides read TGTGCCAGCAGCCGTGGGGAGGGGACTGCCGGCTACACCTTC.

The chain combines TRBV7-9 with TRBJ2-1, with TRBD1 as a possible D gene (5 bases). CDR3 length: 14 amino acids. Germline lookup yields CDR1 SEHNR and CDR2 FQNEAQ (reference sequence). V lost 3 bases and J 3 bases, leaving 9 bases between the germline ends. The CDR3 region is CASSFQGSYNEQFF. The CDR3 bases are TGTGCCAGCAGCTTTCAGGGCAGCTACAATGAGCAGTTCTTC.

The CDR3 DNA is TGTGCCAGCAGCCAATACGGGCGGCCTGGGGCCAACGTCCTGACTTTC. This encodes CASSQYGRPGANVLTF. The genes are TRBV3-1 (or the pseudogene TRBV3-2) and TRBJ2-6; D is ambiguous. The ends were cut back, 2 bases at V and 2 bases at J, with 10 bases in the middle. Germline-derived CDR1 and CDR2 are LGHDT and YNNKEL (reference sequence). The CDR3 is made up of 16 amino acids.

The chain recombines TRBV7-9 with TRBJ1-5, with 10 bases identical to TRBD1. V was clipped by 4 bases and J by 3 bases; unmatched bases: 6. The germline V gene has CDR1 SEHNR and CDR2 FQNEAQ (reference sequence). The CDR3 is 16 residues long. CDR3 sequence reads: CASSSGTGANNQPQHF. The DNA of the CDR3 is TGTGCCAGCAGCTCCGGGACAGGGGCAAACAATCAGCCCCAGCATTTT.

This sequence joins TRBV28 and TRBJ1-4; D perhaps matches TRBD1 (5 bases). CDR1 is MDHEN and CDR2 is SYDVKM in the germline V gene. Trimming took 2 bases from V and 4 from J, leaving 8 bases between them. The length of the CDR3 is 14 residues. CDR3 protein: CASSLGGVNEKLFF. CDR3 bases: TGTGCCAGCAGTTTAGGGGGGGTTAATGAAAAACTGTTTTTT.

This clone has only one observation. The chain uses TRBV9 and TRBJ2-2; D is perhaps TRBD1 (6 bases). The CDR3 loop spans 16 amino acids. Looked up from germline, CDR1 is SGDLS and CDR2 is YYNGEE. V was trimmed by 4 bases and J by 0 bases, leaving 13 bases between them. CDR3 nucleotides: TGTGCCAGCAGCCCCAACGCAGGGGCGAACACCGGGGAGCTGTTTTTT. It encodes CASSPNAGANTGELFF.

This clone was found a few times. The V call is TRBV19, the J call TRBJ1-2, with D maybe TRBD1 (5 bases). Germline CDR1 and CDR2: LNHDA and SQIVND (reference sequence). Trimming cost V 7 bases and J 0 bases, with 21 bases left between them. This CDR3 is built from 17 residues. The CDR3 nucleotides read TGTGCCAGTACCCCACCGGCCAACACAGGAACTAACTATGGCTACACCTTC. Protein product: CASTPPANTGTNYGYTF.

The chain links TRBV5-5 to TRBJ2-2; TRBD1 might be the D (5 bases). The CDR3 sequence is 18 residues long. Trimming left V 1 base short and J 4 bases short, with 20 bases between. Germline assignment: CDR1 SGHKS and CDR2 YYEKEE (reference sequence). CDR3 in amino acids: CASSLLRRVTDITGELFF. As DNA, the CDR3 is TGTGCCAGCAGCTTGTTACGAAGGGTGACAGACATCACCGGGGAGCTGTTTTTT.

V gene TRBV4-3 combines with J gene TRBJ1-2; a possible D gene is TRBD1 (5 bases). V was trimmed by 3 bases and J by 14 bases, leaving 16 bases between them. The CDR3 has 12 amino acids. Germline CDR1 reads LGHNA; CDR2 reads YSLEER. CDR3 nucleotide sequence: TGCGCCAGCAGCCAGGTGGACAAGGCCAAAACCTTC. Protein: CASSQVDKAKTF.

The rearrangement links TRBV7-6 to TRBJ1-2; tentatively, D is TRBD1 (5 bases). The ends were cut back, 5 bases at V and 3 bases at J, with 10 bases in the middle. Per germline, CDR1 SGHVS and CDR2 FNYEAQ. This CDR3 has 13 amino acids. DNA of the CDR3: TGTGCCAGCAGCCAAGGGACGGACTATGGCTACACCTTC. Encoded protein: CASSQGTDYGYTF. The full variable domain, its missing parts supplied by reference TRBV7-6 and TRBJ1-2, is GAGVSQSPRYKVTKRGQDVALRCDPISGHVSLYWYRQALGQGPEFLTYFNYEAQQDKSGLPNDRFSAERPEGSISTLTIQRTEQRDSAMYRCASSQGTDYGYTFGSGTRLTVV.

The chain couples TRBV27 to TRBJ1-6; 9 bases line up with TRBD1. CDR3 length: 16 amino acids. The trim removed 3 bases at V and 7 bases at J, leaving 7 bases unmatched. Germline values: CDR1 MNHEY, CDR2 SMNVEV (reference sequence). The CDR3 is CASSFGQGSWNSPLHF. The CDR3, as DNA: TGTGCCAGCAGTTTCGGACAGGGGTCCTGGAATTCACCCCTCCACTTT.

The CDR3 bases are TGTGCCAGTAGGGGTCGGACAGGGGCCCCGAGGAATTCACCCCTCCACTTT. It specifies CASRGRTGAPRNSPLHF. The genes are TRBV19 and TRBJ1-6; the match to TRBD1 covers 9 bases. Germline values: CDR1 LNHDA, CDR2 SQIVND (reference sequence). Losses at the gene ends were 6 bases for V and 7 bases for J; bases not matched to a gene: 13. The CDR3 is made up of 17 amino acids.

The chain recombines TRBV19 with TRBJ2-7; 7 bases fit TRBD2. Germline trimming cut 3 bases from V and 5 bases from J; bases unmatched to any gene: 10. The CDR3 is 15 amino acids. The V gene's germline CDR1 is LNHDA and CDR2 SQIVND (reference sequence). The CDR3 coding sequence is TGTGCCAGTAGTATCGCGAGGGAGGGCCTGAACGAGCAGTACTTC. Its protein product is CASSIAREGLNEQYF.

The rearrangement uses TRBV18 and TRBJ2-2, with unresolved D. The CDR3 totals 17 residues. Trimming took off 2 bases at V and 3 bases at J, with 16 bases between the two ends. Germline loops: CDR1 KGHSH, CDR2 LQKENI. This CDR3 is CASSPIRRTADTGELFF. The CDR3 DNA reads as TGTGCCAGCTCACCAATACGGAGAACCGCCGACACCGGGGAGCTGTTTTTT.

V and J are TRBV18 and TRBJ2-2, with D tentatively TRBD1 (6 bases). CDR3 length: 16 residues. With 4 bases removed from V and 0 bases from J, the gap between germline ends came to 12 bases. Germline lookup yields CDR1 KGHSH and CDR2 LQKENI. Written as DNA, the CDR3 is TGTGCCAGCTCACTGCGGAAGGGGGCGAACACCGGGGAGCTGTTTTTT. It specifies CASSLRKGANTGELFF. The variable domain in full, completed from reference TRBV18 and TRBJ2-2, reads NAGVMQNPRHLVRRRGQEARLRCSPMKGHSHVYWYRQLPEEGLKFMVYLQKENIIDESGMPKERFSAEFPKEGPSILRIQQVVRGDSAAYFCASSLRKGANTGELFFGEGSRLTVL.

About this clone itself: At one of its ends the junction is not consistent with the germline gene, which may arise from a read error. The chain couples TRBV5-1 to TRBJ2-7; 16 bases match TRBD2. This CDR3 contains 20 residues. The V gene's germline CDR1 is SGHRS and CDR2 YFSETQ. This chain's CDR3 is CASTLGGPGLAGGLSYEQYF. In nucleotides, the CDR3 is TGCGCCAGCACCTTGGGGGGGCCGGGACTAGCGGGAGGGCTCTCCTACGAGCAGTACTTC.

A note on this clone: The same CDR3 can be traced to other DNA sequences in this sample. The chain recombines TRBV18 with TRBJ1-2; 7 nucleotides agree with TRBD1. This CDR3 has 13 residues. The germline CDR1 and CDR2 sequences are KGHSH and LQKENI. V was clipped by 3 bases and J by 3 bases; unmatched bases: 1. The DNA of the CDR3 is TGTGCCAGCTCACCCGACAGGGACTATGGCTACACCTTC. It codes for CASSPDRDYGYTF.

The rearrangement uses TRBV4-1 and TRBJ2-3; 9 bases agree with TRBD2. With 1 base clipped from V and 3 bases from J, the junction kept 2 bases outside the gene matches. The germline gives CDR1 MGHRA, CDR2 YSYEKL. There are 15 residues in the CDR3. The CDR3 sequence: CASSQVAGETDTQYF. The CDR3 DNA reads TGCGCCAGCAGCCAAGTAGCGGGAGAGACAGATACGCAGTATTTT.

This chain connects TRBV15 to TRBJ2-3, with 13 bases that match TRBD2. This CDR3 is 17 amino acids long. Trimming at V came to 0 bases and at J to 5 bases, leaving 5 bases not matched to a gene. Germline V gives CDR1 LNHNV, CDR2 YYDKDF (reference sequence). In nucleotides, the CDR3 is TGTGCCACCAGCAGAGAGGGACTAGCGGGGACGGAAGATACGCAGTATTTT. It translates to CATSREGLAGTEDTQYF.

V gene TRBV29-1 combines with J gene TRBJ1-1; D remains unclear. The CDR3 totals 12 residues. Looked up from germline, CDR1 is SQVTM and CDR2 is ANQGSEA. Trimming pared 7 bases from V and 4 bases from J, leaving 13 bases between. Here the CDR3 DNA reads TGCAGCGCAATGGTCTGGGGCACTGAAGCTTTCTTT. As protein: CSAMVWGTEAFF.

This chain connects TRBV28 to TRBJ2-7; maybe TRBD2 (5 bases). Looked up from germline, CDR1 is MDHEN and CDR2 is SYDVKM. The length of the CDR3 is 16 residues. V lost 3 bases and J lost 5, with 20 bases in between. The chain's CDR3 is CASSFRDLGLRDEQYF. In DNA, the CDR3 is TGTGCCAGCAGTTTTCGAGACTTGGGCTTGCGGGACGAGCAGTACTTC. Supplemented by reference TRBV28 and TRBJ2-7, the full variable domain reads DVKVTQSSRYLVKRTGEKVFLECVQDMDHENMFWYRQDPGLGLRLIYFSYDVKMKEKGDIPEGYSVSREKKERFSLILESASTNQTSMYLCASSFRDLGLRDEQYFGPGTRLTVT.

In its sample, this clone was seen once. The V call is TRBV5-8, the J call TRBJ2-3, with 8 bases lining up with TRBD2. Looked up from germline, CDR1 is SGHTS and CDR2 is YDEGEE. The CDR3 is 14 residues long. V lost 4 bases to trimming and J lost 5 bases; unmatched junction nucleotides: 6. The CDR3 loop is CASSRGGLEDTQYF. In nucleotides, the CDR3 is TGTGCCAGCAGCCGGGGGGGCCTGGAAGATACGCAGTATTTT.

The V gene is TRBV27, the J gene TRBJ2-7; D is ambiguous. Germline V gene lookup returns CDR1 MNHEY and CDR2 SMNVEV (reference sequence). With 3 bases removed from V and 2 bases from J, the gap between germline ends came to 14 bases. CDR3 size: 15 residues. The CDR3: CASSFRSRPPYEQYF. In DNA, the CDR3 is TGTGCCAGCAGTTTCAGATCCAGGCCACCCTACGAGCAGTACTTC.